The following is a TCR beta chain sequence with its context. These data belong to a study of shared clonotypes between healthy human individuals. V trimming: 7 bases; J trimming: 8 bases; junction bases outside the gene matches: 9. This CDR3 has 14 amino acids. Germline assignment: CDR1 PRHDT and CDR2 FYEKMQ (reference sequence). Profiled with immunoSEQ multiplex PCR; TCRdb holds only in-frame clones, not every one. The sample contains about 1.9 million clones, over 85% of which appear only once. Naive CD8 isolation took CD45RO-negative cells positively selected for CCR7 and excluded terminally differentiated effector memory CD45RA+ cells.

V and J are TRBV13 and TRBJ2-1; 9 bases agree with TRBD1. What was sequenced was naive CD8+ T cells from PBMCs. The sequence was collected from a man aged 18-30 years in good health. Some clones in this sample may be carry-over from other donors' samples. CDR3 protein: CASTGQGSVYEQFF. The CDR3 nucleotides are TGTGCCAGCACCGGACAGGGGTCGGTGTATGAGCAGTTCTTC.